One sample yielded the 15 T cell receptor beta chains listed below, sequenced in a study of T cell clonality in common variable immunodeficiency. Assay: immunoSEQ multiplex PCR; the TCRdb copy retains only in-frame clones and omits some. The sample contains approximately 45,000 clones, none of them singletons. Input material: peripheral blood mononuclear cells. All receptors come from a person aged 18 to 75 in good health.

This clone was detected many times. The sequenced fragment ends 3 residues before the CDR3 boundary, so the rest is inferred from the germline J gene. The chain couples TRBV6-1 to TRBJ1-2; D remains ambiguous. Germline lookup yields CDR1 MNHNS and CDR2 SASEGT. The CDR3 runs to 14 residues. Between the trimmed V and J ends, which lost 0 bases and 3 bases, there was a span of 8 bases. CDR3 DNA (partial): TGTGCCAGCAGTGAAGCGCTATTAGACTATGGC. It encodes CASSEALLDYG. The CDR3 in full is CASSEALLDYGYTF.

This clone was found a few times. The read falls 3 residues short of the CDR3 end, and the missing part is taken from the germline J gene. V and J are TRBV19 and TRBJ1-2, with TRBD1 as a possible D gene (6 bases). Germline CDR1 and CDR2: LNHDA and SQIVND (reference sequence). This CDR3 contains 14 residues. CDR3 bases read: TGTGCCAGTAATAACGGGGGGCTATACAATGAC. Protein product: CASNNGGLYND. The complete CDR3 reads CASNNGGLYNDYTF.

This clone has ten or more counts. The sequence runs out 3 residues before the end of the CDR3; the remainder is reconstructed from the germline J gene. This chain uses TRBV19 with TRBJ1-1, with unresolved D. This CDR3 has 14 residues. Germline V gene data show CDR1 as LNHDA and CDR2 as SQIVND (reference sequence). Trimming pared 2 bases from V and 3 bases from J, leaving 10 bases between. The CDR3 bases that were read are TGTGCCAGTAGTATACTCGCGTTGGACACTGAA. Protein: CASSILALDTE. The whole CDR3 protein reads CASSILALDTEAFF.

In its sample, this clone was seen many times. CDR3 sequence: CASSEALGGLSYEQYF. The CDR3 bases that were read are TGTGCCAGCAGTGAAGCGCTAGGGGGTCTCTCCTACGAG. This chain joins TRBV6-1 and TRBJ2-7; the D gene is possibly TRBD1 (6 bases). Sequencing ends 3 residues short of the CDR3 end; the germline J gene provides the rest. Trimming pared 0 bases from V and 0 bases from J, leaving 12 bases between. Germline CDR1 and CDR2: MNHNS and SASEGT. The CDR3 totals 16 residues.

Worth noting for this clone: Relative to the germline gene, one junction end is altered; a read error may explain this. The CDR3 extends 3 residues past the end of the read, so its final part is completed from the germline J gene. This sequence joins TRBV30 and TRBJ1-1; weak D call: TRBD1 (6 bases). Germline CDR1 reads GTSNPN; CDR2 reads SVGIG (reference sequence). The CDR3 runs 15 residues. The chain's CDR3 is CTWLPGQGRYTEAFF. The sequenced part of the CDR3 DNA is TGTACCTGGCTCCCGGGGCAGGGGCGATACACTGAA.

This clone was observed at least ten times. The read halts 3 residues ahead of the CDR3 end, with the missing end drawn from the germline J gene. The chain joins TRBV10-3 to TRBJ2-2; 9 bases match TRBD2. V gave up 5 bases and J gave up 0 bases; unmatched junction bases: 13. Germline V gene lookup returns CDR1 ENHRY and CDR2 SYGVKD. The CDR3 is made up of 19 amino acids. CDR3 region: CAISSLGGSGSSNTGELFF. The CDR3 DNA, read in part, is TGTGCCATCAGTTCCCTTGGGGGTAGCGGGAGTTCGAACACCGGGGAG.

Notes on this clone: A much larger clone lies one base from this, so it may be a read error. The read comes to an end 3 residues before the CDR3 does, leaving the germline J gene to fill in the end. The J gene is TRBJ2-3, the V gene TRBV6-2 or TRBV6-3, with TRBD2 identical over 7 bases. Looked up from germline, CDR1 is MNHEY and CDR2 is SVGEGT. The CDR3 is 14 residues long. CDR3 in amino acids: CASIGVGGWETQYF. The part of the CDR3 DNA that was read is TGTGCCAGCATCGGGGTGGGAGGGTGGGAGACG.

This clone was recorded many times. The DNA ends 3 residues before the CDR3 does, and the rest of the CDR3 is filled in from the germline J gene. The J gene is TRBJ1-5, the V gene TRBV7-2; D perhaps matches TRBD1 (5 bases). Trimming took 0 bases from V and 6 from J, leaving 12 bases between them. Germline V gives CDR1 SGHTA, CDR2 FQGNSA. The CDR3 has 15 amino acids. CDR3 DNA, as far as it was read: TGTGCCAGCAGCTTAGCGTCGGAGGGGAGTCAGCCC. Translating gives CASSLASEGSQP. The CDR3 in its entirety is CASSLASEGSQPQHF.

This clone was observed at least ten times. Read sequence stops 3 residues before the CDR3 end, and the germline J gene provides the missing end. The chain combines TRBV30 with TRBJ1-1, with D possibly matching TRBD1 (5 bases). The CDR3 runs 13 residues. V shed 4 bases and J shed 1 base, with 10 bases lying between them. Germline values: CDR1 GTSNPN, CDR2 SVGIG (reference sequence). The CDR3 DNA, read in part, is TGTGCCTGGAATGCCCAGGGGAACACTGAA. Amino acids: CAWNAQGNTE. The CDR3 reads in full as CAWNAQGNTEAFF.

A few counts support this clone. The read terminates 3 residues ahead of where the CDR3 ends, so the germline J gene completes it. J is TRBJ2-7 and V is TRBV10-2, with D tentatively TRBD2 (5 bases). CDR3 length: 13 residues. The ends were cut back, 4 bases at V and 5 bases at J, with 12 bases in the middle. Germline loops: CDR1 WSHSY, CDR2 SAAADI. CDR3 in amino acids: CASSGGQVDEQYF. The part of the CDR3 DNA that was read is TGCGCCAGCAGTGGCGGGCAGGTCGACGAG.

This clone was counted at least ten times. The CDR3 end is not reached by the read, which stops 3 residues before it; the germline J gene fills it in. This sequence joins TRBV15 and TRBJ2-3; 9 bases align to TRBD2. The CDR3 length is 17 residues. Per the germline V gene, CDR1 is LNHNV and CDR2 is YYDKDF (reference sequence). After removal of 3 bases from V and 4 bases from J, the junction contained 11 bases not matched to a gene. CDR3: CATSSRGSGGIADTQYF. The covered CDR3 bases are TGTGCCACCAGCAGTCGTGGGAGCGGGGGGATTGCAGATACG.

This clone was detected many times. Read coverage stops 3 residues before the CDR3 terminus; the germline J gene supplies the remainder. This chain joins TRBV7-6 and TRBJ2-1; TRBD1 might be the D (6 bases). CDR3 length: 14 residues. Between the trimmed V and J ends, which lost 5 bases and 3 bases, there was a span of 11 bases. The germline gives CDR1 SGHVS, CDR2 FNYEAQ. The DNA read from the CDR3 is TGTGCCAGCAGCCCCGACAGGAACTACAATGAG. This sequence encodes CASSPDRNYNE. The whole CDR3 region reads CASSPDRNYNEQFF.

At least ten counts were recorded for this clone. The CDR3 end is not reached by the read, which stops 3 residues before it; the germline J gene fills it in. The genes are TRBV30 and TRBJ1-3; TRBD1 matches at 7 bases. CDR1 GTSNPN and CDR2 SVGIG come from the germline V gene (reference sequence). The CDR3 consists of 13 residues. The junction had 3 bases not matched to a gene; V was cut back by 3 bases and J by 4 bases. Partial CDR3 DNA: TGTGCCTGGAGCCCACAGGGGGGAAACACC. This codes for CAWSPQGGNT. The complete CDR3 reads CAWSPQGGNTIYF.

This clone has more than one count but fewer than ten. The read terminates 3 residues before the CDR3 end, so the remaining end is supplied by the germline J gene. J is TRBJ1-1 and V is TRBV5-6; D possibly corresponds to TRBD1 (6 bases). The germline V and J ends were trimmed by 7 bases and 6 bases, with 22 bases remaining between them. The CDR3 loop spans 15 amino acids. Germline CDR1 SGHDT, CDR2 YYEEEE. The CDR3 protein is CASRAGGGAKAEAFF. The part of the CDR3 DNA that was read is TGTGCCAGCCGCGCTGGAGGGGGAGCGAAGGCTGAA.

This clone was seen ten or more times. The CDR3 end falls 3 residues outside the read, so it is completed with the germline J gene. The V call is TRBV5-4, the J call TRBJ2-1; D is unclear. Trimming removed 2 bases from V and 6 bases from J, with 3 bases in between. CDR1 SGHNT and CDR2 YYREEE come from the germline V gene (reference sequence). There are 11 residues in the CDR3. CDR3 loop: CASSFGNEQFF. Partial CDR3 DNA: TGTGCCAGCAGCTTCGGCAATGAG. The full variable domain, its missing parts supplied by reference TRBV5-4 and TRBJ2-1, is ETGVTQSPTHLIKTRGQQVTLRCSSQSGHNTVSWYQQALGQGPQFIFQYYREEENGRGNFPPRFSGLQFPNYSSELNVNALELDDSALYLCASSFGNEQFFGPGTRLTVL.